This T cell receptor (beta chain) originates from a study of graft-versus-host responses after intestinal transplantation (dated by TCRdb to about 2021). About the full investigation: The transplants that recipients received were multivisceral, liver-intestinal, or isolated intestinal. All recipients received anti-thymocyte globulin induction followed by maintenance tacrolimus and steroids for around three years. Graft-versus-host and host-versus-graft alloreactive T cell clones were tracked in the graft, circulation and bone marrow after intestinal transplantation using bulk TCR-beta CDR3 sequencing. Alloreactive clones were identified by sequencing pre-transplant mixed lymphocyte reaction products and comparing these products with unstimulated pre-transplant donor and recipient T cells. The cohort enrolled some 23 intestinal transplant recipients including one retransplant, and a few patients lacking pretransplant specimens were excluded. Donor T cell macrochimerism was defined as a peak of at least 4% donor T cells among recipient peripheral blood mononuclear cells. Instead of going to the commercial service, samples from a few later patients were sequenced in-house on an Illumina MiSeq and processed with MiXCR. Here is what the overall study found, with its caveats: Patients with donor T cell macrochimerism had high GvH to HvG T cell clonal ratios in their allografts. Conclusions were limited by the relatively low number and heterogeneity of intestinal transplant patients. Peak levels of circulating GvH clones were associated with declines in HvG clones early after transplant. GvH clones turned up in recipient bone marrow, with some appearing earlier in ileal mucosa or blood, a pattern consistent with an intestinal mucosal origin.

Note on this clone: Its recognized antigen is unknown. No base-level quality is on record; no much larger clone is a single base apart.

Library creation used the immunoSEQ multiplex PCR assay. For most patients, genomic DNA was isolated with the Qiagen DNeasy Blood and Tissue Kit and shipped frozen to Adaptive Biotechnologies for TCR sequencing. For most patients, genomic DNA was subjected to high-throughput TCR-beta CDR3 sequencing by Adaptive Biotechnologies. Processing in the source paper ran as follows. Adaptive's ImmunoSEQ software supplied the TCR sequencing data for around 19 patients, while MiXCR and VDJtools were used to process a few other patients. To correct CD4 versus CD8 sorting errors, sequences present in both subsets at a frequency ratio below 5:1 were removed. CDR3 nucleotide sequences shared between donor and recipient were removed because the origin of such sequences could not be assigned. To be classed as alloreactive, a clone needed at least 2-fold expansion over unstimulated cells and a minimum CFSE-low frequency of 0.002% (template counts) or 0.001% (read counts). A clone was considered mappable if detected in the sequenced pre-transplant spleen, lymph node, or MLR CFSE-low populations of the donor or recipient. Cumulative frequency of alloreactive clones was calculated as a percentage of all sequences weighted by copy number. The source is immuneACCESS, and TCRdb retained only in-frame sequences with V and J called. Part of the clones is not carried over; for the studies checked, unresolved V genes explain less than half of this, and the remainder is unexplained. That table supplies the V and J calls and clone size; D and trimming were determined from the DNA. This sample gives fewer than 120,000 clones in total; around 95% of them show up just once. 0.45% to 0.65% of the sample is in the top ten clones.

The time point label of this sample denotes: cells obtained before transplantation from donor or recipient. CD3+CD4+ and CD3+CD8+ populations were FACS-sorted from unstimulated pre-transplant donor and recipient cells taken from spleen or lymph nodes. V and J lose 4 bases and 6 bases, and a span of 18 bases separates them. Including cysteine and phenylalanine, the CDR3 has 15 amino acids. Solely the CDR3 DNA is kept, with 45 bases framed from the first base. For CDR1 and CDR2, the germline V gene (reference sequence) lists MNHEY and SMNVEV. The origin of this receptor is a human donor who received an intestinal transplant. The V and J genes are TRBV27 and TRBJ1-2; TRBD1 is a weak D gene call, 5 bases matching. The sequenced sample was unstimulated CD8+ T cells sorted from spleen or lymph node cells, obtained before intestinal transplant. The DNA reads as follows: TGTGCCAGCAGTTGGTCCAGGGTATTTTTCAATGGCTACACCTTC. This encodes CASSWSRVFFNGYTF.